The T cell receptor beta chain under discussion was sequenced for a study of radiotherapy plus CTLA-4 blockade in lung cancer. Looking at the study overall: Objective responses occurred in around 20% of patients; around 30% had disease control.

Assay used: immunoSEQ multiplex PCR; TCRdb lists only in-frame clones, some missing. The data show tens of thousands of clones, more than 70% seen once. Focal radiation plus CTLA-4 blockade with ipilimumab was given to patients with chemo-refractory metastatic non-small-cell lung cancer. The J segment lost 6 bases and the V segment lost 10 bases, leaving 5 bases of the junction unmatched. The CDR3 is made up of 11 amino acids. The V gene's germline CDR1 is MNHNS and CDR2 SASEGT. The chain has TRBV6-1 and TRBJ1-1; 7 bases are a match to TRBD1. This receptor was obtained from a human donor with non-small cell lung cancer whose response to radiotherapy plus ipilimumab could not be evaluated. The material sequenced was peripheral blood, taken from a patient treated with radiotherapy plus ipilimumab. CDR3 loop: CATDRAAEAFF. In DNA form, the CDR3 reads TGTGCCACCGACAGGGCCGCTGAAGCTTTCTTT.